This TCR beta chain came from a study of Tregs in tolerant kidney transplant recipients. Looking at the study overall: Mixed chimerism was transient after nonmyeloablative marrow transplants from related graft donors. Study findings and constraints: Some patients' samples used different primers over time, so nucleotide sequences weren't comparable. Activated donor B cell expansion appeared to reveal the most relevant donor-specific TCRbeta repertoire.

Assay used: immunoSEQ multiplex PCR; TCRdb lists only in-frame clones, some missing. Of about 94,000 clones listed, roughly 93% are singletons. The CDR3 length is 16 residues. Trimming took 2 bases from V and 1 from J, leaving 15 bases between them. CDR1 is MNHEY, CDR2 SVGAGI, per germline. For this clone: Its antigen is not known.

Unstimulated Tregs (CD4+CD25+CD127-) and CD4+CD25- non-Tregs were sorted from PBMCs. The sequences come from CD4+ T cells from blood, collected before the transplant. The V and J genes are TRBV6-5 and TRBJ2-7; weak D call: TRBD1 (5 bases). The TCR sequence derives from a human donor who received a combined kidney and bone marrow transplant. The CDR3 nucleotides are TGTGCCAGCAGTTACCCTTCGGCAGGGTTATCCTACGAGCAGTACTTC. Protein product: CASSYPSAGLSYEQYF.